A selection of T cell receptor beta chains follows, all from one sample in a study of blood T cells in healthy people across ages. A single record per CDR3 protein comes from TCRdb applying MiXCR to the 5' RACE reads. The sample gives about 320,000 distinct CDR3 sequences, 25% to 30% of which show up once; 29% is in the top ten. Specimen: blood. These receptors all stem from a woman in her seventies in good health. CDR3s include the opening cysteine and the closing phenylalanine or tryptophan. Each record gives: J gene, V gene, D gene, CDR3 protein. The D gene is left open where the match is weak.

j_gene: TRBJ2-3
v_gene: TRBV28
d_gene: -
CDR3aa: CASKEGARADTQYF

j_gene: -
v_gene: TRBV7-3
d_gene: -
CDR3aa: CASSSRNSLPDRQGTQYF

j_gene: TRBJ2-1
v_gene: TRBV5-1
d_gene: TRBD1
CDR3aa: CASSFIDRGPAYNEQFF

j_gene: TRBJ1-4
v_gene: TRBV6-8
d_gene: -
CDR3aa: CASSYSTPPRPTKEKLFF

j_gene: TRBJ2-5
v_gene: TRBV20-1
d_gene: -
CDR3aa: CSAAPIRGEQYF

j_gene: TRBJ2-2
v_gene: TRBV7-8
d_gene: -
CDR3aa: CASSLDRGTSGTRIVFAGELFF

j_gene: TRBJ2-3
v_gene: TRBV5-1
d_gene: -
CDR3aa: CASSLDGFTDTQYF

j_gene: TRBJ1-6
v_gene: TRBV10-3
d_gene: -
CDR3aa: CAISESLQDNSPLHF

j_gene: TRBJ1-3
v_gene: TRBV7-2
d_gene: -
CDR3aa: CASSSDPGEGGNTIYF

j_gene: TRBJ2-1
v_gene: TRBV29-1
d_gene: -
CDR3aa: CSGNRDPYNEQFF

j_gene: TRBJ2-3
v_gene: TRBV5-1
d_gene: -
CDR3aa: CASRPGSTDTQYF

j_gene: TRBJ2-3
v_gene: TRBV7-2
d_gene: -
CDR3aa: CASSWSGDTQYF

j_gene: TRBJ2-3
v_gene: TRBV28
d_gene: -
CDR3aa: CASRGDGVSPTQYF

j_gene: TRBJ1-2
v_gene: TRBV12-3/TRBV12-4
d_gene: TRBD1
CDR3aa: CASSRGGPYGYTF

j_gene: TRBJ1-2
v_gene: TRBV20-1
d_gene: -
CDR3aa: CSARQGTDLYAYTF

j_gene: TRBJ2-3
v_gene: TRBV29-1
d_gene: -
CDR3aa: CSVGGRAQQMRDTQYF

j_gene: TRBJ1-2
v_gene: TRBV28
d_gene: TRBD1
CDR3aa: CASSGGGQNYGYTF

j_gene: -
v_gene: TRBV5-6
d_gene: TRBD2
CDR3aa: CASSLGLAGGSYEQYF

j_gene: TRBJ2-1
v_gene: TRBV20-1
d_gene: TRBD1
CDR3aa: CSAKADRVYEQFF

j_gene: TRBJ1-2
v_gene: TRBV5-1
d_gene: -
CDR3aa: CASSLEDMSYGYTF

j_gene: TRBJ1-1
v_gene: TRBV7-9
d_gene: -
CDR3aa: CASTDRGRANTEAFF

j_gene: TRBJ2-6
v_gene: TRBV5-6
d_gene: -
CDR3aa: CASSLPGANVLTF

j_gene: -
v_gene: TRBV3-1
d_gene: -
CDR3aa: CASSRRAGGTYEQYF

j_gene: TRBJ1-1
v_gene: TRBV20-1
d_gene: TRBD1
CDR3aa: CSALAGTGNTEAFF

j_gene: TRBJ2-1
v_gene: TRBV29-1
d_gene: -
CDR3aa: CSVEGPSSYNEQFF

j_gene: TRBJ2-5
v_gene: TRBV20-1
d_gene: -
CDR3aa: CSATRTAQETQYF